A single sample gave rise to the 10 T cell receptor beta chains below, sequenced in a study of metastatic and nonmetastatic thyroid tumors. None of the patients had undergone any treatment ahead of thyroid surgery. TCRdb re-analyzed the PCR reads using MiXCR. This sample has 50,000 to 65,000 clones, with approximately 4% found just once. The sequencing sample was made of blood. Receptors were obtained from a female donor with papillary thyroid cancer or a benign thyroid nodule (not recorded which). Some clones in this sample may be carry-over from other donors' samples.

A note on this clone: This may be a read error: a much more frequent sequence differs by one nucleotide. The chain has TRBV7-2 and TRBJ2-1; 10 bases agree with TRBD2. CDR1 is SGHTA and CDR2 is FQGNSA in the germline V gene. This CDR3 has 14 amino acids. Trimming cost V 5 bases and J 8 bases; bases outside gene matches: 6. The CDR3 region is CASSRTSGRYEQFF. As DNA, the CDR3 is TGTGCCAGCAGCCGGACTAGCGGACGGTATGAGCAGTTCTTC. The variable domain in full, completed from reference TRBV7-2 and TRBJ2-1, reads GAGVSQSPSNKVTEKGKDVELRCDPISGHTALYWYRQSLGQGLEFLIYFQGNSAPDKSGLPSDRFSAERTGGSVSTLTIQRTQQEDSAVYLCASSRTSGRYEQFFGPGTRLTVL.

In its sample, this clone was seen many times. This chain joins TRBV7-9 and TRBJ2-2; D not certain. Germline CDR1 and CDR2: SEHNR and FQNEAQ (reference sequence). CDR3 length: 11 amino acids. Trimming took off 2 bases at V and 15 bases at J, with 10 bases between the two ends. CDR3 coding DNA: TGTGCCAGCAGCTTAACTGATAAGGTGTTTTTT. This sequence encodes CASSLTDKVFF.

This clone was seen ten or more times. This sequence joins TRBV7-9 and TRBJ1-1, with D maybe TRBD1 (6 bases). Germline V gene lookup returns CDR1 SEHNR and CDR2 FQNEAQ (reference sequence). V was shortened by 0 bases and J by 11 bases, with 16 bases between the two germline ends. The CDR3 has 14 residues. The CDR3 reads CASSLAVGGLEAFF. CDR3 coding DNA: TGTGCCAGCAGCTTAGCTGTGGGGGGGCTTGAGGCTTTCTTT.

This clone came up many times. The gene calls are TRBV2 and TRBJ2-7; no reliable D call. The CDR3 length is 13 residues. Trimming took off 5 bases at V and 7 bases at J, with 15 bases between the two ends. The germline V gene encodes CDR1 SNHLY and CDR2 FYNNEI. The CDR3 sequence: CASSPPGPGEQYF. The CDR3 DNA follows: TGTGCCAGCAGTCCACCGGGTCCCGGGGAGCAGTACTTC.

At least ten counts were recorded for this clone. The DNA for the CDR3 is TGTGCCAGCAGCCTAACCCAACAGGCTTACGAGCAGTACTTC. This codes for CASSLTQQAYEQYF. The gene calls are TRBV7-8 and TRBJ2-7, with a weak D call TRBD1 (5 bases). The V end lost 5 bases, the J end lost 4 bases, and 15 bases lay between the germline ends. The CDR3 is 14 residues long. The germline V gene encodes CDR1 SGHVS and CDR2 FQNEAQ.

Points on this clone: The junction does not match germline at one end; this may be a read error. The chain recombines TRBV12-3 or TRBV12-4 with TRBJ2-6, with D possibly being TRBD1 (5 bases). CDR3 length equals 18 residues. In DNA, the CDR3 is TGTGCCAGCACTCGGGCCACAGTAACCAACTCTGGGGCCAACGTCTTGACTTTC. Its translation: CASTRATVTNSGANVLTF.

This clone came up a few times. The CDR3 ends on some other residue instead of the conserved phenylalanine or tryptophan, so this is likely a read error. The chain combines TRBV6-2 or TRBV6-3 with TRBJ1-5; D remains unclear. Germline lookup yields CDR1 MNHEY and CDR2 SVGEGT. This CDR3 contains 13 residues. CDR3 region: CAISYGRGLAQHL. In nucleotides, the CDR3 is TGTGCCATCAGTTATGGTCGGGGTTTGGCCCAGCATTTA.

This clone was seen repeatedly, ten times or more. The chain joins TRBV7-9 to TRBJ2-2; D call uncertain. Germline V CDR1 and CDR2: SEHNR, FQNEAQ (reference sequence). The CDR3 totals 14 residues. V dropped 5 bases and J dropped 0 bases, with 7 bases sitting between them. DNA for the CDR3: TGTGCCAGCAGCCGGACGACGAACACCGGGGAGCTGTTTTTT. Amino acids: CASSRTTNTGELFF.

This clone was seen a few times. The chain links TRBV7-3 to TRBJ2-2, with TRBD1 matching over 10 bases. Germline V CDR1 and CDR2: SGHTA, FQGTGA. The CDR3 is 16 amino acids. V gave up 2 bases and J gave up 4 bases; unmatched junction bases: 4. This CDR3 reads CASSLGTGVPTGELFF. The CDR3 region has the DNA TGTGCCAGCAGCTTAGGGACAGGGGTACCCACCGGGGAGCTGTTTTTT.

The J gene is TRBJ2-1, the V gene TRBV5-1, with 9 bases lining up with TRBD2. Trimming removed 4 bases from V and 8 bases from J; junction bases left unmatched: 7. The CDR3 is made up of 14 amino acids. The germline CDR1 and CDR2 sequences are SGHRS and YFSETQ. The CDR3 reads CASSLIAGVDEQFF. Written as DNA, the CDR3 is TGCGCCAGCAGCCTGATAGCGGGAGTGGATGAGCAGTTCTTC.